The clone carrying this T cell receptor (beta chain) was counted many times. Its antigen remains unknown. These data originate in a study of response to subunit inactivated influenza vaccine. Notes on the study in general: It was suggested by the authors that few new T cells are recruited by each seasonal influenza vaccination.

TCRdb called the RT-PCR reads again in MiXCR, with one record for every CDR3 protein. The sample shows fewer than 600,000 distinct CDR3 sequences, approximately 7.8% of them seen only once. The sequenced sample was PBMCs from blood, obtained around 25 months after vaccination. This receptor was identified in a man in his fifties or sixties who received an inactivated influenza vaccine.

The CDR3 bases are TGTGCCAGCAGATACGGGACAGGGGACTCTGGGGCCAACGTCCTGACTTTC. It specifies CASRYGTGDSGANVLTF. The J gene is TRBJ2-6, the V gene TRBV6-5; 10 bases match TRBD1. The trim removed 6 bases at V and 0 bases at J, leaving 5 bases unmatched. CDR3 length: 17 residues. CDR1 is MNHEY, CDR2 SVGAGI, per germline.